Given below is one T cell receptor beta chain in context. Its matching antigen is unknown. Individual cDNA molecules each carried unique molecular identifiers attached by the library. TCRdb redid the calling of the 5' RACE reads with MiXCR, one entry per CDR3 protein. The data hold under 100,000 distinct CDR3 sequences, with about 15% observed a single time. The data were obtained in a study of human T cells and chemical hapten exposure. The germline CDR1 and CDR2 sequences are KGHSH and LQKENI. V trimming: 3 bases; J trimming: 0 bases; junction bases outside the gene matches: 3. The CDR3 spans 15 residues. Study-wide results and caveats: No change in TCRs above 1 in 1000 frequency was produced by DPC sensitization.

Unfractionated whole blood served as the source for total RNA extraction. This sequence originates from a female donor in good health. J is TRBJ1-1 and V is TRBV18; TRBD1 agrees at 8 bases. CDR3 residues: CASSPRQGMNTEAFF. DNA for the CDR3: TGTGCCAGCTCACCTCGACAGGGGATGAACACTGAAGCTTTCTTT. Based on the CDR3 plus reference TRBV18 and TRBJ1-1, the full variable domain is NAGVMQNPRHLVRRRGQEARLRCSPMKGHSHVYWYRQLPEEGLKFMVYLQKENIIDESGMPKERFSAEFPKEGPSILRIQQVVRGDSAAYFCASSPRQGMNTEAFFGQGTRLTVV.